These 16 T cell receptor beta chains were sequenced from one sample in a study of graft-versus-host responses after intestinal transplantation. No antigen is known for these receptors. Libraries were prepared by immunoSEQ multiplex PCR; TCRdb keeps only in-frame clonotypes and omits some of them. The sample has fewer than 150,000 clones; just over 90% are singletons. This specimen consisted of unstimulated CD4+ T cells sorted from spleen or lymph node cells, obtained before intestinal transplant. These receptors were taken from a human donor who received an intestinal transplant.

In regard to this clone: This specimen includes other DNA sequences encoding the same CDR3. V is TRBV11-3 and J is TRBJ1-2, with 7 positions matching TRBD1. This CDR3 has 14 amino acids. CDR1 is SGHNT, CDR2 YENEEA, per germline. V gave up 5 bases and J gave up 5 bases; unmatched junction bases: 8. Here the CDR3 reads CASSQSGTDYGYTF. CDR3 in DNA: TGTGCCAGCAGCCAATCCGGGACAGATTATGGCTACACCTTC.

The CDR3 loop is CATTGTNTEAFF. The CDR3 DNA reads TGTGCCACGACAGGGACGAACACTGAAGCTTTCTTT. The chain recombines TRBV19 with TRBJ1-1; 7 bases fit TRBD1. Germline lookup yields CDR1 LNHDA and CDR2 SQIVND (reference sequence). The length of the CDR3 is 12 residues. J gave up 1 base and V 10 bases, and 3 bases lay outside the gene matches.

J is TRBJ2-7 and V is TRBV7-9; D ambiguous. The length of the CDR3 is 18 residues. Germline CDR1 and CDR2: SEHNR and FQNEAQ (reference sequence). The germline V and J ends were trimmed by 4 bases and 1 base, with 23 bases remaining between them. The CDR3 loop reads CASSSPVGGEIGSYEQYF. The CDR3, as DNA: TGTGCCAGCAGCTCCCCCGTGGGTGGGGAAATTGGGTCCTACGAGCAGTACTTC.

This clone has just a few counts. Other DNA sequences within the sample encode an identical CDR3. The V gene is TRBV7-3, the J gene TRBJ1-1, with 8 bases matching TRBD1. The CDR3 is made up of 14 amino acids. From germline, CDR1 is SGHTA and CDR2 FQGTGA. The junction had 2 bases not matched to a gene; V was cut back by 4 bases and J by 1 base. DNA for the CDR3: TGTGCCAGCAGCTCCGGGACAGGGAACACTGAAGCTTTCTTT. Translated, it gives CASSSGTGNTEAFF.

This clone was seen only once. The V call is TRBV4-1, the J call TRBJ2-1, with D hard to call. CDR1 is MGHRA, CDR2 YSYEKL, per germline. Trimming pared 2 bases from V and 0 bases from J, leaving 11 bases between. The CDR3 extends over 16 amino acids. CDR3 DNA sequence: TGCGCCAGCAGCCAACCGACTCGCAGCTCCTACAATGAGCAGTTCTTC. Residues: CASSQPTRSSYNEQFF.

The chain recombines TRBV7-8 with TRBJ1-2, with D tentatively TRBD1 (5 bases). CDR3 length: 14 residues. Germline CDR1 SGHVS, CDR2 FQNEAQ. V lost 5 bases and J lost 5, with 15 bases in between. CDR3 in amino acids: CASSNRDREYGYTF. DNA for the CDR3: TGTGCCAGCAGCAACCGGGACCGGGAGTATGGCTACACCTTC.

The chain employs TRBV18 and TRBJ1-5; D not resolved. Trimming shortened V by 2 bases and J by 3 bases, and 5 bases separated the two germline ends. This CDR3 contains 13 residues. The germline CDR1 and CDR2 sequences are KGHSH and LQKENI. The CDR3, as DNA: TGTGCCAGCTCACCAGGGGTCAATCAGCCCCAGCATTTT. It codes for CASSPGVNQPQHF.

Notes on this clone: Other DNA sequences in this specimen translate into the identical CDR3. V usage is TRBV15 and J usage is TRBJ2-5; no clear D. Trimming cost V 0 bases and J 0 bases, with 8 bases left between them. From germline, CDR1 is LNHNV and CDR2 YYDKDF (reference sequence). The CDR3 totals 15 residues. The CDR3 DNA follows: TGTGCCACCAGCAGAGACGTAGGGCACCAAGAGACCCAGTACTTC. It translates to CATSRDVGHQETQYF.

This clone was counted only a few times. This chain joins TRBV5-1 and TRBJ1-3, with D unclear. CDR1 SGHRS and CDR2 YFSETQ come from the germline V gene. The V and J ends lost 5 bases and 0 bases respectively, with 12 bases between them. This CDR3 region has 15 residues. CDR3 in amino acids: CASSMSVSSGNTIYF. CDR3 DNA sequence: TGCGCCAGCAGTATGAGTGTGAGCTCTGGAAACACCATATATTTT.

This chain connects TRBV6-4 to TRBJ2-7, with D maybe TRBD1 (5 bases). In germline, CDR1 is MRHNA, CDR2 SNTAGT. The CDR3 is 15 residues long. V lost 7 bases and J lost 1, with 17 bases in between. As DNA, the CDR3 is TGTGCCAGCACCTGCGGTACAGGCCAATCCTACGAGCAGTACTTC. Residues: CASTCGTGQSYEQYF.

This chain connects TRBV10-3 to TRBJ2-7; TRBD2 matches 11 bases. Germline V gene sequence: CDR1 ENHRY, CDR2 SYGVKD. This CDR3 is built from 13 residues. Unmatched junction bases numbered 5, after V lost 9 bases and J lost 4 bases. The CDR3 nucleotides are TGTGCCATTAGCGGGGGGGCAGCATACGAGCAGTACTTC. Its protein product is CAISGGAAYEQYF.

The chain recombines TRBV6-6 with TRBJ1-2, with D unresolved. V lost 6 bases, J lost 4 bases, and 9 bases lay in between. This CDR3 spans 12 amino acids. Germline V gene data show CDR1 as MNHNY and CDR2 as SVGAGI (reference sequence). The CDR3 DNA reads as TGTGCCAGCAGAGAGGGTGTCTATGGCTACACCTTC. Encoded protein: CASREGVYGYTF.

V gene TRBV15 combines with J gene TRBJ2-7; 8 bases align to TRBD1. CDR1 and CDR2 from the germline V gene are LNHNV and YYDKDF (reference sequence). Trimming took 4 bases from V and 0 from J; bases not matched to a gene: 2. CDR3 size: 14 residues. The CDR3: CATSTGTGSYEQYF. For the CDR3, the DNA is TGTGCCACCAGCACCGGGACAGGCTCCTACGAGCAGTACTTC.

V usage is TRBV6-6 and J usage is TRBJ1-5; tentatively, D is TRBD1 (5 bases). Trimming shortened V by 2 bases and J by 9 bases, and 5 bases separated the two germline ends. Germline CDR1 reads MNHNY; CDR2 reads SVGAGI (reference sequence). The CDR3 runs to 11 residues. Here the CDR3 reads CASSYRGPQHF. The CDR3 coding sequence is TGTGCCAGCAGTTACAGGGGGCCCCAGCATTTT.

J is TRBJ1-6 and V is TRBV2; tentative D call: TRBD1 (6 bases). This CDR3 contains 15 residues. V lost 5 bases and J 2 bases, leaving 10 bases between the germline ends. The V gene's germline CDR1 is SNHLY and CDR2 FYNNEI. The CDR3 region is CASSQQGAYNSPLHF. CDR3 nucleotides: TGTGCCAGCAGTCAACAGGGAGCCTATAATTCACCCCTCCACTTT.

For the CDR3, the DNA is TGTGCCAGCAGCGTGCCGGGACAGGGGAACACTGAAGCTTTCTTT. Translation: CASSVPGQGNTEAFF. The chain uses TRBV5-4 and TRBJ1-1, with TRBD1 matching over 9 bases. V gave up 4 bases and J gave up 1 base; unmatched junction bases: 5. Germline V gene sequence: CDR1 SGHNT, CDR2 YYREEE (reference sequence). CDR3 length: 15 amino acids.